This record concerns one T cell receptor (beta chain) sequence. The CDR3 loop spans 16 amino acids. Germline lookup yields CDR1 SGHNT and CDR2 YYREEE (reference sequence). After removal of 4 bases from V and 5 bases from J, the junction contained 14 bases not matched to a gene. The sample belongs to a study of T cell changes during pregnancy in multiple sclerosis. TCRdb's copy holds only in-frame clones and misses some; the assay was immunoSEQ multiplex PCR. Of roughly 69,000 clones detected, approximately 90% appear once; the ten largest clones hold roughly 1.5%. Sequenced here: peripheral blood, sampled in the third trimester of pregnancy. J is TRBJ1-2 and V is TRBV5-4; 7 bases line up with TRBD1. This receptor was obtained from a female donor with multiple sclerosis, enrolled in a pregnancy study. The CDR3 DNA is TGTGCCAGCAGCATAGCAAGAAGACAGGGAAGTTATGGCTACACCTTC. Its protein is CASSIARRQGSYGYTF.